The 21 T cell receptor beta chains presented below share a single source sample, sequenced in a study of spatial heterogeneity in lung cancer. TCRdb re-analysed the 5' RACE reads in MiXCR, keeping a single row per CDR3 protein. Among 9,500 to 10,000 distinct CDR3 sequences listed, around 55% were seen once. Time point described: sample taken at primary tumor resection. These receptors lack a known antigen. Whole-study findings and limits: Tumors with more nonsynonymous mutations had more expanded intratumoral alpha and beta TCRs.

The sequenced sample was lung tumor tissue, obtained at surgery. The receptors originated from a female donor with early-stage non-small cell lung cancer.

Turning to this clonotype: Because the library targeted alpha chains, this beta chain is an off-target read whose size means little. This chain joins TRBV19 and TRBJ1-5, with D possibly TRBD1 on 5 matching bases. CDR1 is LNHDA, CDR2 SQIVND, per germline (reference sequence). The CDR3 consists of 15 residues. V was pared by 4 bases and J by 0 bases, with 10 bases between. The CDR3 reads CASSTGPYSNQPQHF. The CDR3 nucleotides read TGTGCCAGTAGTACAGGGCCCTATAGCAATCAGCCCCAGCATTTT.

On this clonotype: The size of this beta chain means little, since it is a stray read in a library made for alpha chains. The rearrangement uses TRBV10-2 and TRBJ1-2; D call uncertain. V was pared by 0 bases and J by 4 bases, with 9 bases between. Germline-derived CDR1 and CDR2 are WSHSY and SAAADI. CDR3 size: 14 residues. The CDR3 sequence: CASSESSGSYGYTF. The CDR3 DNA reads TGCGCCAGCAGTGAGTCCTCAGGCTCCTATGGCTACACCTTC.

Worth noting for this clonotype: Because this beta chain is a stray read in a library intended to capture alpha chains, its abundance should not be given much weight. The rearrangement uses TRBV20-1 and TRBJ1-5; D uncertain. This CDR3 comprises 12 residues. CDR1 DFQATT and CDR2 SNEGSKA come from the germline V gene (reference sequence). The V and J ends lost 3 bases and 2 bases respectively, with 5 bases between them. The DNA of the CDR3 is TGCAGTGCTAGCTACGGCAATCAGCCCCAGCATTTT. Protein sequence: CSASYGNQPQHF.

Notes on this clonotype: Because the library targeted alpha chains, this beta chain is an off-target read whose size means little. CDR3 sequence (DNA): TGCGCCAGCAGGGGAAGTGCCGGGGAGCTGTTTTTT. Amino acids: CASRGSAGELFF. V is TRBV5-1 and J is TRBJ2-2; unclear D gene. Trimming took 5 bases from V and 6 from J, leaving 8 bases between them. The CDR3 has 12 residues. Per the germline V gene, CDR1 is SGHRS and CDR2 is YFSETQ.

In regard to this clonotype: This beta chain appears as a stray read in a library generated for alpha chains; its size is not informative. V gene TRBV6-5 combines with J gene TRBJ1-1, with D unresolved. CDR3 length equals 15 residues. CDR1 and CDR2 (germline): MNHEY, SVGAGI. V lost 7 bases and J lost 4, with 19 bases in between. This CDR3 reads CASIRKTVVGTEAFF. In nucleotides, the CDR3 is TGTGCCAGCATTCGGAAAACGGTGGTAGGCACTGAAGCTTTCTTT.

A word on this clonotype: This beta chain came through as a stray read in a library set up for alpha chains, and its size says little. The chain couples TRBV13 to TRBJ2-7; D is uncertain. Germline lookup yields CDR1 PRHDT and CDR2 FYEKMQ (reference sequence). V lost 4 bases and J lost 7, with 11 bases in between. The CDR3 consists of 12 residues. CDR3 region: CASSSRIGEQYF. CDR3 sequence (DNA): TGTGCCAGCAGCTCCAGGATAGGAGAGCAGTACTTC.

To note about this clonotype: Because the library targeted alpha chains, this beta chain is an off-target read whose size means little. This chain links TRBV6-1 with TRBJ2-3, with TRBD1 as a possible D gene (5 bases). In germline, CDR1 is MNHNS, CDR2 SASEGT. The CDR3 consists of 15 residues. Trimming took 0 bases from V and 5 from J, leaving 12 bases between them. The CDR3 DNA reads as TGTGCCAGCAGTGAAGCGGGGCCCCGTGGAGATACGCAGTATTTT. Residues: CASSEAGPRGDTQYF.

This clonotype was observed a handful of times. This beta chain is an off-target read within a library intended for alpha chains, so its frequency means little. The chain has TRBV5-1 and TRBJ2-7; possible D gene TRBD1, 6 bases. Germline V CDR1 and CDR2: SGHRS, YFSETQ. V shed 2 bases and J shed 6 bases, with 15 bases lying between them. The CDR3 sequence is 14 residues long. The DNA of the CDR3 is TGCGCCAGCAGCTTTGAACAGGGAAGTATCGAGCAGTACTTC. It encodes CASSFEQGSIEQYF.

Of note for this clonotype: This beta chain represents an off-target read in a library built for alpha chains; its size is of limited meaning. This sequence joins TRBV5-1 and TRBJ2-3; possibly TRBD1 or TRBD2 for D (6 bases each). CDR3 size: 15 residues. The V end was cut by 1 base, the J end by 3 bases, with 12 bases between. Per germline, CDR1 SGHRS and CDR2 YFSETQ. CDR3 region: CASSLIGGGTDTQYF. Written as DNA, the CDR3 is TGCGCCAGCAGCTTGATTGGAGGGGGAACAGATACGCAGTATTTT.

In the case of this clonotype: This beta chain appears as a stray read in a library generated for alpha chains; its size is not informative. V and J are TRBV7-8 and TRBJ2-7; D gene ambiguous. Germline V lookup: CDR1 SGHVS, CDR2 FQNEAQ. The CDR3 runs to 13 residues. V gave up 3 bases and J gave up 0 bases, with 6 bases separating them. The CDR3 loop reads CASSFQSSYEQYF. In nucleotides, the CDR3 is TGTGCCAGCAGCTTCCAAAGCTCCTACGAGCAGTACTTC.

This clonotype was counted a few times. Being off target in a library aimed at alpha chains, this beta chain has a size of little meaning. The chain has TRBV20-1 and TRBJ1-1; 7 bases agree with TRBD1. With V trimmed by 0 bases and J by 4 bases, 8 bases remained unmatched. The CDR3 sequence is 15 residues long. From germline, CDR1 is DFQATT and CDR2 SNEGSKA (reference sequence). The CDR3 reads CSARDFLGTVTEAFF. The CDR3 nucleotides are TGCAGTGCTAGAGATTTTTTAGGGACAGTCACTGAAGCTTTCTTT.

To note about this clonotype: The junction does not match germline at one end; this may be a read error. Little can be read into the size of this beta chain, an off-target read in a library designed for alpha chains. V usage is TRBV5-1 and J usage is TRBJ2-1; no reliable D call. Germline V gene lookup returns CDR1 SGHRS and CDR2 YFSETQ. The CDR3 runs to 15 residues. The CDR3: CASSSQSSSYNEQFF. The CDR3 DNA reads TGTGCCAGCAGCTCCCAGTCGAGCTCCTACAATGAGCAGTTCTTC.

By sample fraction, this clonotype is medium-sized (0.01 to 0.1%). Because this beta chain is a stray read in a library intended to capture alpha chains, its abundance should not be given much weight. The DNA for the CDR3 is TGCGCCAGCAGCTCCCGGACTGGAAGGGGCTATGGCTACACCTTC. The encoded protein is CASSSRTGRGYGYTF. The genes are TRBV5-1 and TRBJ1-2, with TRBD1 as a possible D gene (5 bases). This CDR3 comprises 15 residues. The V gene lost 3 bases and the J gene lost 4 bases, with 16 bases spanning the gap. Germline CDR1 is SGHRS and CDR2 is YFSETQ.

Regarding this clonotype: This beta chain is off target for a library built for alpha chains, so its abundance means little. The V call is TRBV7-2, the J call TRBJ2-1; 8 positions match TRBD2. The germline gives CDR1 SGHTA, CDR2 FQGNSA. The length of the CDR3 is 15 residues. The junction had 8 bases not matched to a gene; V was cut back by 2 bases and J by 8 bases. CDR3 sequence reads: CASSLSRGGPDEQFF. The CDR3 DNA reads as TGTGCCAGCAGCTTAAGCCGGGGGGGCCCTGATGAGCAGTTCTTC.

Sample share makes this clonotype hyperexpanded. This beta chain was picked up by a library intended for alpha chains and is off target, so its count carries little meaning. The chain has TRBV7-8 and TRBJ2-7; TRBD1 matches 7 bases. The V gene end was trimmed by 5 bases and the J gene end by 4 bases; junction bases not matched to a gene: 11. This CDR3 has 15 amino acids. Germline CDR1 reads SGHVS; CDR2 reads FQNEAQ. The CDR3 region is CASSIRQGTGYEQYF. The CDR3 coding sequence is TGTGCCAGCAGCATCCGACAGGGAACGGGGTACGAGCAGTACTTC.

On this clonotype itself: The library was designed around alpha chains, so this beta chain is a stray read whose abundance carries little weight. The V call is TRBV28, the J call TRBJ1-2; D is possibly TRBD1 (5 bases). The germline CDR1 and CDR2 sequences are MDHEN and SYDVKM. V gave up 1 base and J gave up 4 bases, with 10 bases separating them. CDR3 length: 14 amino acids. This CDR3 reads CASSLSGASYGYTF. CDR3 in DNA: TGTGCCAGCAGTTTATCTGGGGCAAGCTATGGCTACACCTTC.

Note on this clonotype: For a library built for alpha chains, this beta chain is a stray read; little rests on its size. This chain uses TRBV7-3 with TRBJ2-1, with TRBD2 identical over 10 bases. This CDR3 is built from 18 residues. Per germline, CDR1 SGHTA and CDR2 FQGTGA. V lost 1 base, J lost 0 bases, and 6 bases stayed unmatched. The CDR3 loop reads CASSLNPQRGGSYNEQFF. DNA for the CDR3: TGTGCCAGCAGCTTAAACCCCCAGCGGGGGGGCTCCTACAATGAGCAGTTCTTC.

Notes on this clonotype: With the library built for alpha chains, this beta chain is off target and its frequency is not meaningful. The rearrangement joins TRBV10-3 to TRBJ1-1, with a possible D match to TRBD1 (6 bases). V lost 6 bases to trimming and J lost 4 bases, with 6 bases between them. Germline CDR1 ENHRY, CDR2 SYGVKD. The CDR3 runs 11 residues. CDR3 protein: CAIRGGTEAFF. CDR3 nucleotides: TGTGCCATCAGAGGGGGCACTGAAGCTTTCTTT.

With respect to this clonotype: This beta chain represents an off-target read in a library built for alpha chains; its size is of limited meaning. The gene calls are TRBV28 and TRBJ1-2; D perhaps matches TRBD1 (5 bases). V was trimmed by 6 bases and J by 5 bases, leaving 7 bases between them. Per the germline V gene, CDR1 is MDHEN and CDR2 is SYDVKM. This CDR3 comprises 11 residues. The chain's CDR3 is CASSKGYGYTF. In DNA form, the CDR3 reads TGTGCCAGCAGCAAGGGGTATGGCTACACCTTC.

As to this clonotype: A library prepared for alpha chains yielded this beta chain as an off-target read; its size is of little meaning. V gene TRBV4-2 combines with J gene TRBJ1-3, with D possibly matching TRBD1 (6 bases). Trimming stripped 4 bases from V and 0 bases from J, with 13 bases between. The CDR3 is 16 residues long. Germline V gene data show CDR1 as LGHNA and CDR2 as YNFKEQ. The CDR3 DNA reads TGTGCCAGCAGCCCTAGGACAGCTGTCTCTGGAAACACCATATATTTT. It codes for CASSPRTAVSGNTIYF.

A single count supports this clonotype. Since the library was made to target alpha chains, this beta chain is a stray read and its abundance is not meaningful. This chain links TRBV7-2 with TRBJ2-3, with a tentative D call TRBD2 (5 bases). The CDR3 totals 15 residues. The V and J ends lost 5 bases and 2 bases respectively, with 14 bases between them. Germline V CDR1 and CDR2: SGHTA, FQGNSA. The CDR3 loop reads CASSLDGLTTDTQYF. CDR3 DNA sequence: TGTGCCAGCAGCCTAGATGGACTGACCACAGATACGCAGTATTTT.